This TCR beta chain emerged from a study of beta chain features in type 1 diabetes. The germline V and J ends were trimmed by 1 base and 6 bases, with 13 bases remaining between them. The CDR3 runs 14 residues. From germline, CDR1 is LNHDA and CDR2 SQIVND (reference sequence). The authors reverse transcribed all of the isolated RNA, so sequencing captured expressed TCRB transcripts. Sequencing was performed with immunoSEQ multiplex PCR; in TCRdb, only in-frame clones are kept and a portion is missing. The sample lists 620,000 or so clones; around a sixth were seen once. Sequenced input: naive CD4+ T cells from blood. The chain uses TRBV19 and TRBJ2-7; D may correspond to TRBD1 or TRBD2 (5 bases each). The sequence came from a man between 18 and 35 years old in good health. CDR3 in amino acids: CASSIAGMGREQYF. CDR3 DNA: TGTGCCAGTAGTATAGCGGGGATGGGACGCGAGCAGTACTTC.